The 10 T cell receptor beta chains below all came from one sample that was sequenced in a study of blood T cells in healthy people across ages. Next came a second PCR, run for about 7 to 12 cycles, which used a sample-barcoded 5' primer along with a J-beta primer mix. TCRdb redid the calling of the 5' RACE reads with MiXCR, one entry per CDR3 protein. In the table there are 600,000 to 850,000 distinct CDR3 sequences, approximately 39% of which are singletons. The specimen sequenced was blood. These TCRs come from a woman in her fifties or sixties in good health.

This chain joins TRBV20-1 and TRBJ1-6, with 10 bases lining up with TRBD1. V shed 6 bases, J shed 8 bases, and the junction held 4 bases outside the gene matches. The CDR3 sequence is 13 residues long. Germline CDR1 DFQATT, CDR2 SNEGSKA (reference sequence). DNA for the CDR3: TGCAGTGCCCGACAGGGGGCTGATTCACCCCTCCACTTT. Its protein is CSARQGADSPLHF.

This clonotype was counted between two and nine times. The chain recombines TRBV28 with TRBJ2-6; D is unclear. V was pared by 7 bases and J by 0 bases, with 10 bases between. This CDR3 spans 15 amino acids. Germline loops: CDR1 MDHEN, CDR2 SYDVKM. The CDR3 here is CASTSPYSGANVLTF. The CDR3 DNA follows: TGTGCCAGCACTTCACCTTACTCTGGGGCCAACGTCCTGACTTTC. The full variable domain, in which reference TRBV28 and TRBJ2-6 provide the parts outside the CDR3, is DVKVTQSSRYLVKRTGEKVFLECVQDMDHENMFWYRQDPGLGLRLIYFSYDVKMKEKGDIPEGYSVSREKKERFSLILESASTNQTSMYLCASTSPYSGANVLTFGAGSRLTVL.

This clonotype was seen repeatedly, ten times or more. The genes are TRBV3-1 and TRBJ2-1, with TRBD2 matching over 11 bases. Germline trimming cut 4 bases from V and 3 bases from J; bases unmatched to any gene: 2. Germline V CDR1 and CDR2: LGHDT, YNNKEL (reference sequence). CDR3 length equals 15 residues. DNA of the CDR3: TGTGCCAGCAGCCCGGGACTAGCGGACTACAATGAGCAGTTCTTC. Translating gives CASSPGLADYNEQFF.

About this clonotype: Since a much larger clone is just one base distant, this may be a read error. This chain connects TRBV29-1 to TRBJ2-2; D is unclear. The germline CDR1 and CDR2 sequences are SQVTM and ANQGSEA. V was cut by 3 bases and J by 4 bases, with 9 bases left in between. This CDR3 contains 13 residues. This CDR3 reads CSVDWSSTGELFF. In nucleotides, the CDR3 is TGCAGCGTTGACTGGTCTTCCACCGGGGAGCTGTTTTTT.

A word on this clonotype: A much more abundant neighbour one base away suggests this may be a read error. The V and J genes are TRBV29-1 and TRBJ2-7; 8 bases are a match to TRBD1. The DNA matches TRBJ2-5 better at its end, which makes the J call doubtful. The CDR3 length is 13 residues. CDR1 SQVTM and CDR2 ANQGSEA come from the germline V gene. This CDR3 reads CSVEATGVETQYF. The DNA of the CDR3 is TGCAGCGTTGAAGCGACAGGGGTGGAGACCCAGTACTTC.

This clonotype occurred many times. The CDR3 nucleotides read TGTGCCAGCAGACTGGGGGCCGGTCAGCCCCAGCATTTT. Translation: CASRLGAGQPQHF. The J gene is TRBJ1-5, the V gene TRBV3-1; D is perhaps TRBD1 (6 bases). Germline CDR1 reads LGHDT; CDR2 reads YNNKEL (reference sequence). The CDR3 sequence is 13 residues long. V was trimmed by 6 bases and J by 6 bases, leaving 12 bases between them.

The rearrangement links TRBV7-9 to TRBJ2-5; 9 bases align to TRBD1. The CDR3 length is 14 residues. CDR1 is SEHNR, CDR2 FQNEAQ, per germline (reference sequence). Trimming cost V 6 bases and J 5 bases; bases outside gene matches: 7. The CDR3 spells CASRKGQGRETQYF. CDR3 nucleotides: TGTGCCAGCAGGAAAGGACAGGGGCGGGAGACCCAGTACTTC. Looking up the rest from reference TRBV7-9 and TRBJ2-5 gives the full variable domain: DTGVSQNPRHKITKRGQNVTFRCDPISEHNRLYWYRQTLGQGPEFLTYFQNEAQLEKSRLLSDRFSAERPKGSFSTLEIQRTEQGDSAMYLCASRKGQGRETQYFGPGTRLLVL.

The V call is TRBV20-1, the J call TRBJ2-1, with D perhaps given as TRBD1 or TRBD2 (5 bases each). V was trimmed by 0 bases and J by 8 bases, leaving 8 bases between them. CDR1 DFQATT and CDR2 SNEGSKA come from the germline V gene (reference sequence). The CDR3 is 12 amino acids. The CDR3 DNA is TGCAGTGCTAGAGAGGGGGTCTATGAGCAGTTCTTC. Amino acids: CSAREGVYEQFF.

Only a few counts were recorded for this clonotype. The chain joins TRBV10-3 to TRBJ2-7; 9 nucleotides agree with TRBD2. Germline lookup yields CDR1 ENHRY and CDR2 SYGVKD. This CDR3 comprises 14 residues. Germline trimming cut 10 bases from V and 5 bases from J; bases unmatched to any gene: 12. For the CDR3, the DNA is TGTGCCACTAGGGACGGACTAGCGACGGACGAGCAGTACTTC. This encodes CATRDGLATDEQYF.

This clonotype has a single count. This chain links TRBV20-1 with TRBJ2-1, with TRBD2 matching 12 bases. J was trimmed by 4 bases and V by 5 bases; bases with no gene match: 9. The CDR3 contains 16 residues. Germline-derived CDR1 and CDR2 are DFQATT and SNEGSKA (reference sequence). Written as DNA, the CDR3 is TGCAGTGCTTTAAGTCTAGCGGGAGGGTTGTACAATGAGCAGTTCTTC. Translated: CSALSLAGGLYNEQFF.